The clone carrying this TCR beta chain occurred once. The sample originates from a study of blood T cell repertoires in COVID-19. Study as a whole: Samples representing acute and convalescent COVID-19 were sourced from the United States, Italy and Spain. PBMCs, B-cell-depleted T cells, or T cells were the source of the cDNA or gDNA that made up the material.

V shed 0 bases and J 13 bases; nucleotides not matched to a gene: 10. This CDR3 has 15 amino acids. From germline, CDR1 is MNHEY and CDR2 SMNVEV (reference sequence). Profiling relied on immunoSEQ multiplex PCR, and the TCRdb table lists in-frame clones only, not all of them. The sample has about 200,000 clones; about 84% are singletons. The chain couples TRBV27 to TRBJ1-4; 8 nucleotides align to TRBD1. Sample: peripheral blood. The clonotype comes from a woman of 80 years or more with COVID-19, enrolled during active disease. The CDR3 region has the DNA TGTGCCAGCAGTTTATCGGACGGGACAGGAGGGAGACTGTTTTTT. This translates into CASSLSDGTGGRLFF.